This paragraph reports one TCR beta chain. The data stem from a study of blood T cell repertoires in COVID-19. Study-wide context: Sites across the United States, Italy and Spain contributed samples from acute and convalescent COVID-19. Sample material is recorded as cDNA or gDNA derived from T cells, B-cell-depleted T cells, or PBMCs.

As handled by the study authors: The assay estimated nucleated cells by amplifying reference gene primers. Only in-frame clones appear in the TCRdb table, and some are missing; sequencing was by immunoSEQ multiplex PCR. V, J and clone size were drawn from that table, and D and trimming were deduced from the DNA. The sample has fewer than 300,000 clones, roughly 88% seen once; the top ten hold just under 0.8%. Germline CDR1 is ENHRY and CDR2 is SYGVKD. This CDR3 has 15 amino acids. Trimming cost V 1 base and J 5 bases, with 14 bases left between them. This clonotype originated in a woman in her twenties or thirties with acute or convalescent COVID-19. The rearrangement uses TRBV10-3 and TRBJ1-2; no definite D call. The specimen was peripheral blood. The CDR3 bases are TGTGCCATCAGTGAGTTATCAGAAGGACTTTATGGCTACACCTTC. This gives the protein CAISELSEGLYGYTF.